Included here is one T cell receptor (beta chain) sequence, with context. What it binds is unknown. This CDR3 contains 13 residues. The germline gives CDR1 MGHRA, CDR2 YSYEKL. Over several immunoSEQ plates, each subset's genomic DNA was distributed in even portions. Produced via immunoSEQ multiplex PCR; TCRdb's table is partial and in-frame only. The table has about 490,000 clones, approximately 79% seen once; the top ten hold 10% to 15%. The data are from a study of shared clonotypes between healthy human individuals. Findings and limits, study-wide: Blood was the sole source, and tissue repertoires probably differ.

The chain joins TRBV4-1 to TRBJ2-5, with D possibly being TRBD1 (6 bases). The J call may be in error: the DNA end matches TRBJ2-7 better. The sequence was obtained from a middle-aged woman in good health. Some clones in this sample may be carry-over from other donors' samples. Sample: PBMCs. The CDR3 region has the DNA TGCGCCAGCAGCCCCCGGGACACCTACGAGCAGTACTTC. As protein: CASSPRDTYEQYF.